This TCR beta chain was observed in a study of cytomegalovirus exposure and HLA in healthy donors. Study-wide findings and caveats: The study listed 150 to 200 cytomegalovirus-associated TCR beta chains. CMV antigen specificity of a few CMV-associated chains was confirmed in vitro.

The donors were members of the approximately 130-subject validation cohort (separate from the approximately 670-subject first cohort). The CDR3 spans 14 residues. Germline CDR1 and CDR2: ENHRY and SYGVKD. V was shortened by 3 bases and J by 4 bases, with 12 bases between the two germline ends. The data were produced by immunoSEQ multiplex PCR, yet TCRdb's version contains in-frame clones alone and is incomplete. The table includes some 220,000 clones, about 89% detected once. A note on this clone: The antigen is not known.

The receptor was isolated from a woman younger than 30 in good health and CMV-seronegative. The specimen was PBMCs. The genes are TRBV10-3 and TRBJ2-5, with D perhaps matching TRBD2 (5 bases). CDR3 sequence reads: CAISESLGAETQYF. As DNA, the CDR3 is TGTGCCATCAGTGAATCACTAGGCGCAGAGACCCAGTACTTC.